Listed here are 2 T cell receptor beta chains from one sample, sequenced in a study of early T cells in non-severe SARS-CoV-2 infection. TCRdb re-called the 5' RACE reads with MiXCR, one entry per CDR3 protein. This table holds tens of thousands of distinct CDR3 sequences, approximately 10% found once. Material: whole blood, obtained at baseline. The receptors were sampled from an adult who was a healthcare worker with PCR-confirmed SARS-CoV-2 infection or an uninfected control (not recorded which).

This clonotype has a handful of counts. This chain joins TRBV11-3 and TRBJ2-5, with 7 nucleotides matching TRBD1. Germline V gene lookup returns CDR1 SGHNT and CDR2 YENEEA. Germline trimming cut 4 bases from V and 2 bases from J; bases unmatched to any gene: 4. CDR3 length: 14 amino acids. The CDR3 here is CASSSRQGQETQYF. The CDR3 DNA sequence: TGTGCCAGCAGCTCCCGACAGGGACAAGAGACCCAGTACTTC.

This clonotype was detected only a few times. The chain joins TRBV25-1 to TRBJ2-7, with D perhaps being TRBD1 or TRBD2 (5 bases each). Trimming pared 5 bases from V and 0 bases from J, leaving 11 bases between. Per germline, CDR1 MGHDK and CDR2 SYGVNS. The CDR3 extends over 14 amino acids. The CDR3 spells CASSSRDGSYEQYF. The DNA of the CDR3 is TGTGCCAGCAGTAGCCGGGACGGCTCCTACGAGCAGTACTTC.